This T cell receptor (beta chain) was recovered during a study of T cell changes during pregnancy in multiple sclerosis. The CDR3 runs to 14 residues. Germline-derived CDR1 and CDR2 are SGHTS and YDEGEE. Trimming stripped 5 bases from V and 3 bases from J, with 11 bases between. This table comes from immunoSEQ multiplex PCR, and its TCRdb copy is limited to in-frame clones, with some not included. Altogether tens of thousands of clones are present, 70% to 90% being singletons, with the ten largest covering around 3.2%. This TCR came from a female donor with multiple sclerosis, enrolled in a pregnancy study. The chain recombines TRBV5-8 with TRBJ2-2; TRBD1 is a possible D gene (6 bases). This specimen consisted of peripheral blood, obtained before pregnancy. CDR3 loop: CASSQYRDTGELFF. DNA for the CDR3: TGTGCCAGCAGTCAGTACAGGGACACCGGGGAGCTGTTTTTT.